These 24 T cell receptor beta chains came from one sample sequenced in a study of technical replicates of blood from a few donors. Assay used: immunoSEQ multiplex PCR; TCRdb lists only in-frame clones, some missing. This table has fewer than 75,000 clones, 88% appearing once. Sequences were obtained from PBMCs. The source is a human donor in good health. Some clones in this sample may be carry-over from other donors' samples.

The chain couples TRBV2 to TRBJ2-7; 7 nucleotides line up with TRBD1. V lost 8 bases and J lost 4; bases outside the gene matches: 14. The CDR3 is 15 residues long. CDR1 is SNHLY and CDR2 is FYNNEI in the germline V gene. CDR3 region: CASLDMTGRRYEQYF. CDR3 nucleotides: TGTGCCAGCCTTGATATGACAGGGCGTAGATACGAGCAGTACTTC. Full variable domain (rest looked up from reference TRBV2 and TRBJ2-7): EPEVTQTPSHQVTQMGQEVILRCVPISNHLYFYWYRQILGQKVEFLVSFYNNEISEKSEIFDDQFSVERPDGSNFTLKIRSTKLEDSAMYFCASLDMTGRRYEQYFGPGTRLTVT.

This chain connects TRBV5-6 to TRBJ2-3; no clear D. V dropped 5 bases and J dropped 1 base, with 11 bases sitting between them. This CDR3 is built from 14 residues. CDR1 and CDR2 from the germline V gene are SGHDT and YYEEEE. The CDR3 nucleotides are TGTGCCAGCAGTACGCGGTTCCGCACAGATACGCAGTATTTT. This translates into CASSTRFRTDTQYF.

V and J are TRBV29-1 and TRBJ2-7, with TRBD1 matching 9 bases. The ends lost 6 bases at V and 2 bases at J; junction bases unmatched: 11. The CDR3 spans 15 residues. Germline CDR1 and CDR2: SQVTM and ANQGSEA. The CDR3 loop reads CSVSAGTGLAYEQYF. As DNA, the CDR3 is TGCAGCGTAAGCGCCGGGACAGGGCTGGCCTACGAGCAGTACTTC.

V and J are TRBV2 and TRBJ1-2; no definite D call. V lost 5 bases to trimming and J lost 8 bases, with 15 bases between them. The CDR3 totals 13 residues. In germline, CDR1 is SNHLY, CDR2 FYNNEI. CDR3 region: CASSPGPSGGYTF. The CDR3 bases are TGTGCCAGCAGTCCCGGTCCTTCGGGGGGCTACACCTTC.

The chain joins TRBV27 to TRBJ1-1, with TRBD1 matching 9 bases. The germline V gene encodes CDR1 MNHEY and CDR2 SMNVEV (reference sequence). This CDR3 has 15 amino acids. The trim removed 5 bases at V and 3 bases at J, leaving 7 bases unmatched. The CDR3 reads CASSGIQGADTEAFF. DNA for the CDR3: TGTGCCAGCAGTGGCATACAGGGGGCAGACACTGAAGCTTTCTTT.

The rearrangement uses TRBV7-2 and TRBJ1-4, with no clear D. Trimming shortened V by 1 base and J by 7 bases, and 4 bases separated the two germline ends. There are 12 residues in the CDR3. Germline V lookup: CDR1 SGHTA, CDR2 FQGNSA. CDR3 protein: CASSLVGEKLFF. The CDR3 bases are TGTGCCAGCAGCTTAGTCGGTGAAAAACTGTTTTTT.

The DNA for the CDR3 is TGTGCCAGCAGTTTTGCAGATACAACTAATGAAAAACTGTTTTTT. It translates to CASSFADTTNEKLFF. The rearrangement links TRBV5-6 to TRBJ1-4; no clear D. Germline V gene sequence: CDR1 SGHDT, CDR2 YYEEEE. Trimming shortened V by 5 bases and J by 0 bases, and 11 bases separated the two germline ends. This CDR3 contains 15 residues.

This clone was seen only once. This chain's CDR3 is CASSWEGGETQYF. The DNA for the CDR3 is TGTGCCAGCAGTTGGGAGGGGGGAGAGACCCAGTACTTC. This rearrangement joins TRBV2 to TRBJ2-5, with D perhaps TRBD2 (7 bases). The CDR3 covers 13 residues. V lost 5 bases and J lost 4, with 11 bases in between. Germline V gene sequence: CDR1 SNHLY, CDR2 FYNNEI.

V and J are TRBV5-4 and TRBJ2-1; TRBD2 aligns across 10 bases. The J segment lost 6 bases and the V segment lost 0 bases, leaving 6 bases of the junction unmatched. The CDR3 length is 16 residues. Germline loops: CDR1 SGHNT, CDR2 YYREEE (reference sequence). The CDR3 DNA sequence: TGTGCCAGCAGCTTGGGGGTGCTAGCGGGAGTCAATGAGCAGTTCTTC. Its protein is CASSLGVLAGVNEQFF.

The rearrangement uses TRBV19 and TRBJ1-5; D remains ambiguous. The ends were cut back, 5 bases at V and 0 bases at J, with 5 bases in the middle. Germline CDR1 LNHDA, CDR2 SQIVND (reference sequence). This CDR3 has 13 amino acids. CDR3 residues: CASSSGSNQPQHF. CDR3 nucleotides: TGTGCCAGTAGTTCAGGTAGCAATCAGCCCCAGCATTTT. The full variable domain, in which reference TRBV19 and TRBJ1-5 provide the parts outside the CDR3, is DGGITQSPKYLFRKEGQNVTLSCEQNLNHDAMYWYRQDPGQGLRLIYYSQIVNDFQKGDIAEGYSVSREKKESFPLTVTSAQKNPTAFYLCASSSGSNQPQHFGDGTRLSIL.

The chain links TRBV7-6 to TRBJ2-7; TRBD1 agrees at 8 bases. Germline values: CDR1 SGHVS, CDR2 FNYEAQ. The CDR3 loop spans 13 amino acids. The V and J ends lost 5 bases and 7 bases, in that order; junction bases with no gene match: 7. The CDR3 bases are TGTGCCAGCAGCCCCGGACAGGGAAGGGAGCAGTACTTC. It is translated as CASSPGQGREQYF.

This clone was seen a single time. V is TRBV7-9 and J is TRBJ1-3; no clear D. Germline V gives CDR1 SEHNR, CDR2 FQNEAQ (reference sequence). V was pared by 5 bases and J by 0 bases, with 11 bases between. The CDR3 loop spans 15 amino acids. The CDR3: CASSPKTPSGNTIYF. CDR3 coding DNA: TGTGCCAGCAGCCCAAAGACACCCTCTGGAAACACCATATATTTT.

V is TRBV18 and J is TRBJ2-3; D is unresolved. The CDR3 runs to 14 residues. V shed 3 bases and J shed 6 bases, with 13 bases lying between them. Looked up from germline, CDR1 is KGHSH and CDR2 is LQKENI. CDR3 nucleotides: TGTGCCAGCTCACCCCAGCGAAACGGGGATACGCAGTATTTT. Amino acid sequence: CASSPQRNGDTQYF. The complete variable domain, with remaining parts taken from reference TRBV18 and TRBJ2-3, reads NAGVMQNPRHLVRRRGQEARLRCSPMKGHSHVYWYRQLPEEGLKFMVYLQKENIIDESGMPKERFSAEFPKEGPSILRIQQVVRGDSAAYFCASSPQRNGDTQYFGPGTRLTVL.

In its sample, this clone was seen a few times. This chain connects TRBV9 to TRBJ2-7; D uncertain. The CDR3 contains 14 residues. The germline CDR1 and CDR2 sequences are SGDLS and YYNGEE. With 4 bases removed from V and 2 bases from J, the gap between germline ends came to 13 bases. The CDR3, as DNA: TGTGCCAGCAGCTCCGCAGGTGACACCTACGAGCAGTACTTC. It yields the protein CASSSAGDTYEQYF. The full variable domain, completed using reference TRBV9 and TRBJ2-7, is DSGVTQTPKHLITATGQRVTLRCSPRSGDLSVYWYQQSLDQGLQFLIQYYNGEERAKGNILERFSAQQFPDLHSELNLSSLELGDSALYFCASSSAGDTYEQYFGPGTRLTVT.

V and J are TRBV4-3 and TRBJ2-1; 7 bases line up with TRBD2. This CDR3 spans 16 amino acids. Germline-derived CDR1 and CDR2 are LGHNA and YSLEER. The ends lost 4 bases at V and 5 bases at J; junction bases unmatched: 11. Written as DNA, the CDR3 is TGCGCCAGCAGCCGGGACTACTCGCCCCTCCACAATGAGCAGTTCTTC. Translation gives CASSRDYSPLHNEQFF.

This sequence joins TRBV7-3 and TRBJ1-1; D is possibly TRBD1 (5 bases). CDR3 length: 14 residues. Germline V gives CDR1 SGHTA, CDR2 FQGTGA. The V gene lost 5 bases and the J gene lost 4 bases, with 14 bases spanning the gap. CDR3 coding DNA: TGTGCCAGCAGCGCGCAGGGAGCGGGCACTGAAGCTTTCTTT. As protein: CASSAQGAGTEAFF.

CDR3: CASSQGGNNEQFF. DNA of the CDR3: TGTGCCAGCAGCCAGGGAGGCAACAATGAGCAGTTCTTC. The chain has TRBV7-9 and TRBJ2-1; D is possibly TRBD2 (6 bases). CDR1 and CDR2 (germline): SEHNR, FQNEAQ (reference sequence). Trimming took off 5 bases at V and 5 bases at J, with 10 bases between the two ends. The CDR3 totals 13 residues. The full variable domain, its missing parts supplied by reference TRBV7-9 and TRBJ2-1, is DTGVSQNPRHKITKRGQNVTFRCDPISEHNRLYWYRQTLGQGPEFLTYFQNEAQLEKSRLLSDRFSAERPKGSFSTLEIQRTEQGDSAMYLCASSQGGNNEQFFGPGTRLTVL.

The rearrangement links TRBV4-1 to TRBJ2-1, with 10 nucleotides matching TRBD2. The CDR3 has 16 amino acids. Per germline, CDR1 MGHRA and CDR2 YSYEKL. V trimming: 4 bases; J trimming: 8 bases; junction bases outside the gene matches: 11. In nucleotides, the CDR3 is TGCGCCAGCAGCCCTCCCCCTAGCGGGAGAATCGATGAGCAGTTCTTC. Translated: CASSPPPSGRIDEQFF.

The V call is TRBV7-8, the J call TRBJ1-2, with 7 bases aligning to TRBD1. This CDR3 is 14 amino acids long. Germline CDR1 and CDR2: SGHVS and FQNEAQ. Losses at the gene ends were 4 bases for V and 3 bases for J; bases not matched to a gene: 5. CDR3 protein: CASSSLTGDYGYTF. The CDR3 coding sequence is TGTGCCAGCAGCTCCCTTACAGGGGACTATGGCTACACCTTC.

This chain joins TRBV4-3 and TRBJ2-2, with D tentatively TRBD2 (6 bases). Germline V gene data show CDR1 as LGHNA and CDR2 as YSLEER. The CDR3 spans 17 residues. V was trimmed by 0 bases and J by 4 bases, leaving 15 bases between them. The CDR3 region has the DNA TGCGCCAGCAGCCAAGATCGAAGTGGGGGGATCACCGGGGAGCTGTTTTTT. Translation gives CASSQDRSGGITGELFF.

J is TRBJ2-7 and V is TRBV6-5, with TRBD2 identical over 11 bases. The CDR3 has 15 amino acids. CDR1 and CDR2 (germline): MNHEY, SVGAGI. J lost 3 bases, V lost 4 bases, and 5 bases had no gene match. The CDR3 is CASSLLAGVDYEQYF. The CDR3 DNA sequence: TGTGCCAGCAGTTTACTAGCGGGAGTTGACTACGAGCAGTACTTC.

There are a few counts of this clone. The rearrangement joins TRBV7-2 to TRBJ1-2, with 8 nucleotides matching TRBD1. Per the germline V gene, CDR1 is SGHTA and CDR2 is FQGNSA. This CDR3 spans 15 amino acids. Trimming cost V 5 bases and J 8 bases; bases outside gene matches: 13. In DNA, the CDR3 is TGTGCCAGCAGCCCCGGACAGGGAGGGCTTCCAGGCTACACCTTC. It is translated as CASSPGQGGLPGYTF.

This rearrangement joins TRBV27 to TRBJ1-6; TRBD1 matches at 7 bases. V shed 6 bases, J shed 5 bases, and the junction held 10 bases outside the gene matches. The CDR3 is 16 residues long. Germline V gene lookup returns CDR1 MNHEY and CDR2 SMNVEV (reference sequence). CDR3 residues: CASRPTQGGDNSPLHF. Written as DNA, the CDR3 is TGTGCCAGCAGACCGACCCAGGGGGGTGATAATTCACCCCTCCACTTT.

This chain links TRBV4-1 with TRBJ1-2, with 8 positions matching TRBD1. The CDR3 has 16 amino acids. The germline CDR1 and CDR2 sequences are MGHRA and YSYEKL. Trimming at V came to 5 bases and at J to 3 bases, leaving 11 bases not matched to a gene. CDR3 region: CASSLDRASLDYGYTF. DNA of the CDR3: TGCGCCAGCAGCTTGGACAGGGCGAGCTTGGACTATGGCTACACCTTC.